One and the same sample provided the 32 T cell receptor beta chains below, sequenced in a study of CXCR3-negative and CXCR3-positive naive CD8 T cells. TRB cDNA libraries were made by UMI-labeled 5' RACE. TCRdb re-called the 5' RACE reads; one entry per CDR3 protein, DNA not given. The specimen's table records under 45,000 distinct CDR3 sequences. The sample comprised memory CD8+ T cells from blood. The receptors originated from a human donor in good health. Some clones in this sample may be carry-over from other donors' samples.

The CDR3 loop is CASSPPRGADNSPLHF. J is TRBJ1-6 and V is TRBV27; TCRdb picks TRBD1, but there is no DNA to check that call. The CDR3 sequence is 16 residues long. The germline V gene encodes CDR1 MNHEY and CDR2 SMNVEV (reference sequence).

The rearrangement uses TRBV27 and TRBJ2-3; absent DNA, TCRdb's TRBD2 call cannot be checked. The CDR3 loop spans 14 amino acids. Germline assignment: CDR1 MNHEY and CDR2 SMNVEV (reference sequence). The CDR3 sequence is CASSFGTAQDTQYF.

This chain joins TRBV12-3 or TRBV12-4 and TRBJ1-2. The CDR3 covers 11 residues. The chain's CDR3 is CASRLNYGYTF.

V gene TRBV15 combines with J gene TRBJ2-7; TCRdb indicates TRBD2, and absent DNA this call remains unverified. CDR1 is LNHNV and CDR2 is YYDKDF in the germline V gene (reference sequence). CDR3 size: 16 residues. The CDR3 spells CATSRDRRESSYEQYF.

The V gene is TRBV6-2 or TRBV6-3, the J gene TRBJ2-7. This CDR3 is built from 15 residues. Germline V gives CDR1 MNHEY, CDR2 SVGEGT. CDR3 amino acids: CASSFLEGSGYEQYF.

This chain's CDR3 is CASSQGFVLAGTQYF. The chain links TRBV3-1 to TRBJ2-3; the TRBD2 assignment by TCRdb is unverifiable without DNA. In germline, CDR1 is LGHDT, CDR2 YNNKEL (reference sequence). The CDR3 sequence is 15 residues long.

The chain recombines TRBV29-1 with TRBJ2-1. In germline, CDR1 is SQVTM, CDR2 ANQGSEA. The length of the CDR3 is 13 residues. CDR3 loop: CSVKVADSQEQFF.

The V and J genes are TRBV12-3 or TRBV12-4 and TRBJ2-1; without DNA, the TCRdb call of TRBD2 cannot be checked. The CDR3 is 14 amino acids. The CDR3 here is CASSLAGRYNEQFF.

The genes are TRBV4-3 and TRBJ2-2; the TCRdb D gene call, TRBD1, has no DNA to confirm it. Germline V gene lookup returns CDR1 LGHNA and CDR2 YSLEER. CDR3 size: 17 residues. CDR3: CASSQEGTGGITGELFF.

This chain joins TRBV5-1 and TRBJ2-7; the D gene TCRdb calls, TRBD2, cannot be checked with no DNA. Germline V CDR1 and CDR2: SGHRS, YFSETQ. The length of the CDR3 is 16 residues. CDR3 region: CASSLARTSGTYEQYF.

The chain combines TRBV5-1 with TRBJ1-4; TCRdb calls TRBD1, which cannot be checked without DNA. This CDR3 is built from 15 residues. Germline V gene sequence: CDR1 SGHRS, CDR2 YFSETQ. The CDR3 loop is CASSQGETGNEKLFF. Drawing the rest from reference TRBV5-1 and TRBJ1-4, the complete variable domain is KAGVTQTPRYLIKTRGQQVTLSCSPISGHRSVSWYQQTPGQGLQFLFEYFSETQRNKGNFPGRFSGRQFSNSRSEMNVSTLELGDSALYLCASSQGETGNEKLFFGSGTQLSVL.

The chain couples TRBV6-1 to TRBJ2-1. Germline CDR1 and CDR2: MNHNS and SASEGT. The CDR3 is made up of 12 amino acids. The CDR3 protein is CASSETGNEQFF.

The chain couples TRBV29-1 to TRBJ2-1; the D call from TCRdb, TRBD2, cannot be confirmed without DNA. The CDR3 is 13 amino acids. From germline, CDR1 is SQVTM and CDR2 ANQGSEA. CDR3 sequence reads: CSVELAGYNEQFF.

The genes are TRBV28 and TRBJ2-5; TCRdb proposes TRBD2, but this gene call is untestable without DNA. The V gene's germline CDR1 is MDHEN and CDR2 SYDVKM. The CDR3 runs to 18 residues. CDR3 in amino acids: CASSLVAGGEISEETQYF.

The chain joins TRBV28 to TRBJ1-5; absent DNA, TCRdb's TRBD1 call cannot be checked. The CDR3 runs 15 residues. Germline V lookup: CDR1 MDHEN, CDR2 SYDVKM. CDR3 in amino acids: CASSLAWDSNQPQHF.

The gene calls are TRBV28 and TRBJ2-7; TCRdb indicates TRBD2, and absent DNA this call remains unverified. CDR3 size: 14 residues. The germline V gene encodes CDR1 MDHEN and CDR2 SYDVKM. The CDR3 here is CASSLLAETYEQYF.

The CDR3: CASSESGGGGYNEQFF. The chain combines TRBV6-1 with TRBJ2-1; without DNA, the TCRdb call of TRBD1 cannot be checked. There are 16 residues in the CDR3. Germline lookup yields CDR1 MNHNS and CDR2 SASEGT.

CDR3 in amino acids: CSARGQGHEFQPQHF. This sequence joins TRBV20-1 and TRBJ1-5. Germline assignment: CDR1 DFQATT and CDR2 SNEGSKA (reference sequence). This CDR3 is 15 amino acids long.

V and J are TRBV7-6 and TRBJ1-1; lacking DNA, the TRBD1 call made by TCRdb goes unchecked. CDR1 is SGHVS and CDR2 is FNYEAQ in the germline V gene. The CDR3 is made up of 13 amino acids. The CDR3 region is CASSDSGGLEAFF.

CDR3 protein: CASSLYGNYEQYF. This chain uses TRBV7-3 with TRBJ2-7. Germline assignment: CDR1 SGHTA and CDR2 FQGTGA. This CDR3 is built from 13 residues.

This chain uses TRBV11-2 with TRBJ2-7; TCRdb selects TRBD1, and the lack of DNA leaves this call unchecked. The germline V gene encodes CDR1 SGHAT and CDR2 FQNNGV. The CDR3 has 15 amino acids. The CDR3 sequence is CASSLRAGENYEQYF.

This rearrangement joins TRBV19 to TRBJ2-1; the TRBD2 assignment by TCRdb is unverifiable without DNA. There are 13 residues in the CDR3. From germline, CDR1 is LNHDA and CDR2 SQIVND (reference sequence). Here the CDR3 reads CASSFSGGNEQFF. Filled out from reference TRBV19 and TRBJ2-1, the complete variable domain reads DGGITQSPKYLFRKEGQNVTLSCEQNLNHDAMYWYRQDPGQGLRLIYYSQIVNDFQKGDIAEGYSVSREKKESFPLTVTSAQKNPTAFYLCASSFSGGNEQFFGPGTRLTVL.

The genes are TRBV5-1 and TRBJ2-1; TCRdb indicates TRBD2, and absent DNA this call remains unverified. The CDR3 loop spans 13 amino acids. Looked up from germline, CDR1 is SGHRS and CDR2 is YFSETQ. The CDR3 here is CASRYPSYNEQFF.

This chain uses TRBV7-8 with TRBJ1-5. Germline V gene lookup returns CDR1 SGHVS and CDR2 FQNEAQ. This CDR3 is built from 15 residues. This CDR3 reads CASSLFSNSNQPQHF.

In terms of frequency, this clonotype is medium-sized. The chain links TRBV6-2 or TRBV6-3 to TRBJ2-1. CDR1 MNHEY and CDR2 SVGEGT come from the germline V gene. The CDR3 covers 14 residues. This chain's CDR3 is CASSYSSSYNEQFF.

The chain is built from TRBV6-6 and TRBJ2-7; no DNA is available, so the TRBD2 call from TCRdb remains unchecked. Germline V gene sequence: CDR1 MNHNY, CDR2 SVGAGI (reference sequence). This CDR3 is 16 amino acids long. CDR3 protein: CASSYGLAGGIYEQYF.

This chain connects TRBV11-2 to TRBJ2-1; without DNA, the TCRdb call of TRBD1 cannot be checked. CDR1 SGHAT and CDR2 FQNNGV come from the germline V gene. This CDR3 has 15 amino acids. Here the CDR3 reads CASSSPETGNNEQFF.

CDR3 loop: CATTDAGTLAKNIQYF. V usage is TRBV15 and J usage is TRBJ2-4; the D call from TCRdb, TRBD1, cannot be confirmed without DNA. The CDR3 runs 16 residues. Germline values: CDR1 LNHNV, CDR2 YYDKDF (reference sequence).

The rearrangement joins TRBV12-2 to TRBJ2-7. TRBV12-2 is an annotated pseudogene. This CDR3 region has 16 residues. The CDR3 region is CASRLSGRTESYEQYF.

This rearrangement joins TRBV12-3 or TRBV12-4 to TRBJ2-3. The CDR3 extends over 13 amino acids. This chain's CDR3 is CASSFDITDTQYF.

The chain combines TRBV20-1 with TRBJ1-2; as DNA is missing, the TRBD1 call by TCRdb cannot be tested. The germline CDR1 and CDR2 sequences are DFQATT and SNEGSKA (reference sequence). The CDR3 spans 17 residues. The CDR3 region is CSARDLRGQGGRYGYTF.

The chain combines TRBV28 with TRBJ1-6; the TRBD1 assignment by TCRdb is unverifiable without DNA. Germline V gene sequence: CDR1 MDHEN, CDR2 SYDVKM. This CDR3 has 15 residues. CDR3 sequence reads: CASRGQGAYNSPLHF.